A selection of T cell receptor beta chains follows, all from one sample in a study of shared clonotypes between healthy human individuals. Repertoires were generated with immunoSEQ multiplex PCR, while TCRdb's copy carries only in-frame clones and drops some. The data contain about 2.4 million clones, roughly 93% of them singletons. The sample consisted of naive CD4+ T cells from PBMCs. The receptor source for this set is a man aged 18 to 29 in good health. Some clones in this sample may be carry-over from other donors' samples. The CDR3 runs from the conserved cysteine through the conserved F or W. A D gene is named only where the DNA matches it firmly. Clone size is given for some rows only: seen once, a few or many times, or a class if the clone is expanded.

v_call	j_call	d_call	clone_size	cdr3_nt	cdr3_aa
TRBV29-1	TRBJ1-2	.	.	TGCAGCGTTGAAGGAGGAGAAGACACCTTC	CSVEGGEDTF
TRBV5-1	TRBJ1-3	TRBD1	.	TGCGCCAGCAGCTTTGCGGGACAGACCTCTGGAAACACCATATATTTT	CASSFAGQTSGNTIYF
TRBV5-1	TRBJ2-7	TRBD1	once	TGCGCCAGCAGCTCCGGGACAGGGTTCGACGAGCAGTACTTC	CASSSGTGFDEQYF
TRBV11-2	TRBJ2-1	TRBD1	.	TGTGCCAGCAGCTTAGATAAGAATAGGGACAGGGGTAATGAGCAGTTCTTC	CASSLDKNRDRGNEQFF
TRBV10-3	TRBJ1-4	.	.	TGTGCCATCAGTGAAACCGGGAGCATTAATGAAAAACTGTTTTTT	CAISETGSINEKLFF
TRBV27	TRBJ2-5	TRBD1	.	TGTGCCAGCAGTCGAAACCCGGGACAGGGTGGAGAGACCCAGTACTTC	CASSRNPGQGGETQYF
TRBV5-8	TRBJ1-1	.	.	TGTGCCAGCAGCTTGGCCAGGAGGGGAACGAACACTGAAGCTTTCTTT	CASSLARRGTNTEAFF
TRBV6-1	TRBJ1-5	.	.	TGTGCCAGCACAATTAGCAATCAGCCCCAGCATTTT	CASTISNQPQHF
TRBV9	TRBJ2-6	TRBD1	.	TGTGCCAGCAGCGTATACGGGACAGGCATCTCTGGGGCCAACGTCCTGACTTTC	CASSVYGTGISGANVLTF
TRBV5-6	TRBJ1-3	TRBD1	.	TGTGCCAGCGGAACACAGGGGGCTGGAAACACCATATATTTT	CASGTQGAGNTIYF
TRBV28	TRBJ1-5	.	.	TGTGCCAGCAGTCCCGGCGGTAGCAATCAGCCCCAGCATTTT	CASSPGGSNQPQHF
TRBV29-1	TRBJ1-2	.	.	TGCAGCGCCGGAGCGGGTCGTAACTATGGCTACACCTTC	CSAGAGRNYGYTF
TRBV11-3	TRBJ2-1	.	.	TGTGCCAGCAGCTTAGATAAGGGAGCGATGACCTACAATGAGCAGTTCTTC	CASSLDKGAMTYNEQFF
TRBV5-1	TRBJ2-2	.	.	TGCGCCAGCACCTGGAGGGGCCATAACACCGGGGAGCTGTTTTTT	CASTWRGHNTGELFF
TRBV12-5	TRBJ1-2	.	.	TGTGCTAGTGGTTTGACAGTCGGGAGACTGAACTATGGCTACACCTTC	CASGLTVGRLNYGYTF
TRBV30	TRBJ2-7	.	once	TGTGCCTGGACCCGGGTTTGGCGGGATGATCCTCCTTACTCCTACGAGCAGTACTTC	CAWTRVWRDDPPYSYEQYF
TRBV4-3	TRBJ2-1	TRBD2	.	TGCGCCAGCAGCCGAGTTAGCGGGAGTGGCAACAATGAGCAGTTCTTC	CASSRVSGSGNNEQFF
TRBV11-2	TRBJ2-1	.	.	TGTGCCAGCAGCCCTTACGATGAGCAGTTCTTC	CASSPYDEQFF
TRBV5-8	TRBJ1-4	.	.	TGTGCCAGTGGAAGGAGTTACTTTGCAACTAATGAAAAACTGTTTTTT	CASGRSYFATNEKLFF
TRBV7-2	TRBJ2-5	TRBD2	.	TGTGCCAGCAGCTTAGGACTAGCGGGTCAAGAGACCCAGTACTTC	CASSLGLAGQETQYF
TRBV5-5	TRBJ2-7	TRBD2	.	TGTGCCAGCAGGCCTGCAGGACTAGCGGTTGCCCCCTACGAGCAGTACTTC	CASRPAGLAVAPYEQYF
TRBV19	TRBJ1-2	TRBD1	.	TGTGCCAGTAGTCCTCTGGACAGGGCTCTCTATGGCTACACCTTC	CASSPLDRALYGYTF
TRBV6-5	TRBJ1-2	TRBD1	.	TGTGCCAGCAGCCCCGACAGGGGGTTGGGAGGCTACACCTTC	CASSPDRGLGGYTF
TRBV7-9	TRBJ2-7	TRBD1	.	TGTGCCAGCAGCCAGACGGGACAGGGCCACGAGCAGTACTTC	CASSQTGQGHEQYF
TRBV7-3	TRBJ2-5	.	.	TGTGCCAGCAGCTTATCCACAGGACAAGAGACCCAGTACTTC	CASSLSTGQETQYF
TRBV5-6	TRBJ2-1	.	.	TGTGCCAGCAGCCCCAGGGAAACGGGAGTCAATGAGCAGTTCTTC	CASSPRETGVNEQFF
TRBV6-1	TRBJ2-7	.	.	TGTGCCAGCAGAGAAGGACCTGGCTTCGACGAGCAGTACTTC	CASREGPGFDEQYF
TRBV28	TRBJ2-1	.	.	TGTGCCAGCAGCCAGACAAATCCCTACAATGAGCAGTTCTTC	CASSQTNPYNEQFF
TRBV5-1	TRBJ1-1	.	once	TGCGCCAGCAGCTTCTTAGGGGGGAACACTGAAGCTTTCTTT	CASSFLGGNTEAFF
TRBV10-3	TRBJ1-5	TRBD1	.	TGTGCCATCAGTGGACAGGGCGATCAGCCCCAGCATTTT	CAISGQGDQPQHF
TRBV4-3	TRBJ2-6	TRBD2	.	TGCGCCAGCAGGCGGGGGTCGGGGGACTCTGGGGCCAACGTCCTGACTTTC	CASRRGSGDSGANVLTF
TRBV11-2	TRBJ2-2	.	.	TGTGCCAGCAGCCGACGACTCACCGGGGAGCTGTTTTTT	CASSRRLTGELFF
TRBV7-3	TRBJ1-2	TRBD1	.	TGTGCCAGCAGCTTGACAGGGCGACAAGAAGGCTACACCTTC	CASSLTGRQEGYTF
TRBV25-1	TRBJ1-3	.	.	TGTGCCAGCAGTACGGGCGGCTCTGGAAACACCATATATTTT	CASSTGGSGNTIYF
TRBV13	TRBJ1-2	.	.	TGTGCCAGCAGCTCCCGCCGGGGTTCGGGCTACACCTTC	CASSSRRGSGYTF
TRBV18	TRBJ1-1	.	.	TGTGCCAGCTCCCCGGGACAACAGGCTGAAGCTTTCTTT	CASSPGQQAEAFF
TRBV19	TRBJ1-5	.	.	TGTGCCAGTAGCCTGGGTGGCAGGGCTCAGCCCCAGCATTTT	CASSLGGRAQPQHF
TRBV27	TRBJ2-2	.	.	TGTGCCAGCACTTCGCCGGGGGACACCGGGGAGCTGTTTTTT	CASTSPGDTGELFF
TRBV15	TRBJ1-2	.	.	TGTGCCACCAGCCAAGAGGGGATGGATGGCTACACCTTC	CATSQEGMDGYTF
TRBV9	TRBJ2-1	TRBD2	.	TGTGCCAGCAGTGGGGAGGGCCTCTCCTACAATGAGCAGTTCTTC	CASSGEGLSYNEQFF
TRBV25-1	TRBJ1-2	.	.	TGTGCCAGCAGTGAACACCCACCTAACTATGGCTACACCTTC	CASSEHPPNYGYTF
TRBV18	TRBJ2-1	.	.	TGTGCCAGCTCACCAATACGTATATCGGACAATGAGCAGTTCTTC	CASSPIRISDNEQFF
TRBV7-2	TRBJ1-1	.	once	TGTGCCAGCAGCTCCGGAGCGGTCATGAACACTGAAGCTTTCTTT	CASSSGAVMNTEAFF
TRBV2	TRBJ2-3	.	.	TGTGCCAGCAGTGAAGTTCCCGGCACAGATACGCAGTATTTT	CASSEVPGTDTQYF
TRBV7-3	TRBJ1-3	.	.	TGTGCCAGCAGCTCGGGGGCTGGAAACACCATATATTTT	CASSSGAGNTIYF
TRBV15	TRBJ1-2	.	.	TGTGCCACCAGCAGAGATGTTTCAGGGGACGGCTACACCTTC	CATSRDVSGDGYTF
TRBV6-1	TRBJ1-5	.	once	TGTGCCAGCAGGGGGACTAATCAGCCCCAGCATTTT	CASRGTNQPQHF
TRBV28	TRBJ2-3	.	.	TGTGCCAGTGCACTCCCTAGCACAGATACGCAGTATTTT	CASALPSTDTQYF
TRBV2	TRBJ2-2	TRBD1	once	TGTGCCAGCAAACGGGACAGTCCGAACACCGGGGAGCTGTTTTTT	CASKRDSPNTGELFF